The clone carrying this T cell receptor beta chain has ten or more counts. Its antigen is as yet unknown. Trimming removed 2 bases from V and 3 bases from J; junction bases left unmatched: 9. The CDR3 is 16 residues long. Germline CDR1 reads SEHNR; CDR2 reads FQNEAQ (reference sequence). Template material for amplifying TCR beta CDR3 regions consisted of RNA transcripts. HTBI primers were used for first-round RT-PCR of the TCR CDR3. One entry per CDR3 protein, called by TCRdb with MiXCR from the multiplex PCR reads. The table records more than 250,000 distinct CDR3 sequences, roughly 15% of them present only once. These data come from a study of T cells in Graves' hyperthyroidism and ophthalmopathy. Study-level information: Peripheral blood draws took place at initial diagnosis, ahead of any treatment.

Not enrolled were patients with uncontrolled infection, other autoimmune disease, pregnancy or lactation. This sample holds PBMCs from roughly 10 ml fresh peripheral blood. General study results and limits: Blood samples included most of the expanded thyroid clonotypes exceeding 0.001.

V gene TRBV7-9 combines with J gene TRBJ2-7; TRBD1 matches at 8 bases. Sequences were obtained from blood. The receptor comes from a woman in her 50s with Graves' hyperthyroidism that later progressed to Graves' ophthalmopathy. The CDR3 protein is CASSLRGRGRSYEQYF. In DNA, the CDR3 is TGTGCCAGCAGCTTACGAGGCAGGGGGCGCAGCTACGAGCAGTACTTC.